This T cell receptor (beta chain) was profiled in a study of blood T cell repertoires in COVID-19. As for the study in general: Acute and convalescent COVID-19 samples came from the United States, Italy and Spain. In each case, the material was cDNA or gDNA derived from T cells, B-cell-depleted T cells, or PBMCs.

V lost 6 bases, J lost 10 bases, and 13 bases stayed unmatched. The germline V gene has CDR1 SNHLY and CDR2 FYNNEI. This CDR3 region has 16 residues. This clone was seen only once. Per the authors' pipeline: Estimation of nucleated cell counts was performed using reference gene primer amplification. The table came from immunoSEQ multiplex PCR; TCRdb's copy has only in-frame clones and leaves some out. V, J and clone size are those of that table, while D and trimming were read from the DNA. The sample lists 100,000 to 150,000 clones; 84% were seen once. The gene calls are TRBV2 and TRBJ1-6, with TRBD1 matching over 9 bases. This clonotype was obtained from a woman older than 75 with acute or convalescent COVID-19. The sample comprised peripheral blood. The CDR3 is CASSPQQGALRSPLHF. CDR3 DNA: TGTGCCAGCAGCCCTCAACAGGGGGCGCTCAGGTCACCCCTCCACTTT.